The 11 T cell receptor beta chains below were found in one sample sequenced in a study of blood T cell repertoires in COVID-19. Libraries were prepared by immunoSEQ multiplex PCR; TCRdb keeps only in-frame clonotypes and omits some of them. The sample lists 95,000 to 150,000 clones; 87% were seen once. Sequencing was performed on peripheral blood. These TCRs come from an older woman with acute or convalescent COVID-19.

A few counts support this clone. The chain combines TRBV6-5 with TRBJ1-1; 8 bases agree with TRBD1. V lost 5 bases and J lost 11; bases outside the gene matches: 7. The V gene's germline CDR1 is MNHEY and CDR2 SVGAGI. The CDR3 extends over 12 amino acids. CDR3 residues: CASSQRQGKAFF. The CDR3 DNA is TGTGCCAGCAGTCAGCGACAGGGGAAGGCTTTCTTT.

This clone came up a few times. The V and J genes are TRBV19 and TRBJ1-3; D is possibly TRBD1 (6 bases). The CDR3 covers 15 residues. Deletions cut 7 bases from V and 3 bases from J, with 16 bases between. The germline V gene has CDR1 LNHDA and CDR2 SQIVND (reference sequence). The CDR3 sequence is CASISGRGSGNTIYF. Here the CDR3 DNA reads TGTGCCAGTATCTCCGGGAGGGGGAGTGGAAACACCATATATTTT.

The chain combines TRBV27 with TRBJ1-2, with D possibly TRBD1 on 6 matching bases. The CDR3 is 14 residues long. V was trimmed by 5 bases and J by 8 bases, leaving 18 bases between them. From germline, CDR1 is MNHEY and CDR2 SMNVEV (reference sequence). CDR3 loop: CASSRDKNSQGYTF. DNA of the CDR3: TGTGCCAGCAGTCGGGACAAGAATTCACAGGGCTACACCTTC.

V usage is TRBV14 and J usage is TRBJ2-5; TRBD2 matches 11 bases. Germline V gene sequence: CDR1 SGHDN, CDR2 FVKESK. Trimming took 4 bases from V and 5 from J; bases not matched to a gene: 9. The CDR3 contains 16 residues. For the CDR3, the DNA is TGTGCCAGCAGCCCACTAGCGGGGGCCCTCTGGGAGACCCAGTACTTC. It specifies CASSPLAGALWETQYF.

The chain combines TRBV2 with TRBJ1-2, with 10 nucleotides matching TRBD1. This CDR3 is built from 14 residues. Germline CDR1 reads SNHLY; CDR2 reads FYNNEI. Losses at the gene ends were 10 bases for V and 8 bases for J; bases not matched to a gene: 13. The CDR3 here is CATTIDRGRSGYTF. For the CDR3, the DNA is TGTGCCACCACGATTGACAGGGGGCGAAGCGGCTACACCTTC.

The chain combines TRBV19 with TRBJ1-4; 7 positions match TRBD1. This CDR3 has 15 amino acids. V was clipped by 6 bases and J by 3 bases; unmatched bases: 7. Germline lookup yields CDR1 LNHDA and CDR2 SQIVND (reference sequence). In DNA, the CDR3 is TGTGCCAGTAGGGGCACAGGGGTGGCTAATGAAAAACTGTTTTTT. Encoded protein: CASRGTGVANEKLFF.

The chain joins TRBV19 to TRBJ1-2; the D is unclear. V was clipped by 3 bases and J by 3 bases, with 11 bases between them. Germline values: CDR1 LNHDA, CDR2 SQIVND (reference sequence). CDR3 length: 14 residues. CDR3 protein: CASSMRTDDYGYTF. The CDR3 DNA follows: TGTGCCAGTAGTATGCGTACAGACGACTATGGCTACACCTTC. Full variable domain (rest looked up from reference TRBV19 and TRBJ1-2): DGGITQSPKYLFRKEGQNVTLSCEQNLNHDAMYWYRQDPGQGLRLIYYSQIVNDFQKGDIAEGYSVSREKKESFPLTVTSAQKNPTAFYLCASSMRTDDYGYTFGSGTRLTVV.

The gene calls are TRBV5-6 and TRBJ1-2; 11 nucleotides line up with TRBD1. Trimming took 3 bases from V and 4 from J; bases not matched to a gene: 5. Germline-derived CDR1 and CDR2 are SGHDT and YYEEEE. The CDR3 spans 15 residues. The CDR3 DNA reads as TGTGCCAGCAGCTCGTGGACAGGGGGCATCTATGGCTACACCTTC. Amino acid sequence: CASSSWTGGIYGYTF.

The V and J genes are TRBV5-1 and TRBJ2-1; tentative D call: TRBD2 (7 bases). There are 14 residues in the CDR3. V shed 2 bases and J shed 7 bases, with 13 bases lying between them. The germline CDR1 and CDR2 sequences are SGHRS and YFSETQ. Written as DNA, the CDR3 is TGCGCCAGCAGCTTACGGGGGGCAGGTAATGAGCAGTTCTTC. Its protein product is CASSLRGAGNEQFF.

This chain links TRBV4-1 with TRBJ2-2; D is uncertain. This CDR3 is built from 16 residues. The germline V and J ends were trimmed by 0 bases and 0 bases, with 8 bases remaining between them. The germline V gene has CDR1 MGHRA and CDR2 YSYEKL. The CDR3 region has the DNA TGCGCCAGCAGCCAAGACTGGCCCCCGAACACCGGGGAGCTGTTTTTT. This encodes CASSQDWPPNTGELFF.

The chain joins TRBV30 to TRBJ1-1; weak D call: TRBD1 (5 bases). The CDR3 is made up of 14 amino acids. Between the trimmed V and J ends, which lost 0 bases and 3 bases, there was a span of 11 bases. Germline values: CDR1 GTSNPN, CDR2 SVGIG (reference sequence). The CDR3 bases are TGTGCCTGGAGTGTACTTCAGGGCTACACTGAAGCTTTCTTT. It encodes CAWSVLQGYTEAFF.